What follows is one TCR beta chain and its context. No antigen is known for it. This CDR3 has 13 residues. V gave up 1 base and J gave up 7 bases; unmatched junction bases: 2. Germline CDR1 and CDR2: KGHSH and LQKENI. The sample belongs to a study of shared clonotypes between healthy human individuals. Points from the study as a whole: As a rule, naive subsets had a larger estimated richness than memory subsets.

TCRdb's copy holds only in-frame clones and misses some; the assay was immunoSEQ multiplex PCR. The sample lists about 2.4 million clones, 85% to 95% occurring once. This clonotype originated in a man aged 18-30 years in good health. The chain carries TRBV18 and TRBJ2-3; 7 bases agree with TRBD1. Sequenced material: naive CD4+ T cells sorted from blood. Noted subset: CD45RA+ positively selected. In DNA, the CDR3 is TGTGCCAGCTCACCACAGGGGGCGAATACGCAGTATTTT. This encodes CASSPQGANTQYF.